This TCR beta chain emerged from a study of regulatory T cells in long-lasting Graves disease. Study context: Graves' patients who were just diagnosed had used antithyroid drugs for under 3 months.

iRepertoire HTBI primers and Arm-PCR of CDR3 regions built TCR beta libraries. TCRdb called the multiplex PCR reads again in MiXCR, with one record for every CDR3 protein. The sample includes approximately 460,000 distinct CDR3 sequences, 16% of them seen just once. Germline V gene sequence: CDR1 KGHSH, CDR2 LQKENI. Losses at the gene ends were 4 bases for V and 4 bases for J; bases not matched to a gene: 6. The CDR3 runs to 16 residues. Noted time point: newly diagnosed GD, antithyroid drugs for less than 3 months. Extracted PBMC RNA gave rise to the TCR library. Approximately 8.9-milliliter peripheral blood samples went into EDTA tubes. The sample was also linked to a second study, of T cells in Graves' hyperthyroidism and ophthalmopathy. From that study: The TCR CDR3 was amplified in a first-round RT-PCR using the HTBI primer set.

This TCR was recovered from a woman aged 25 to 45 with Graves disease. Sequenced material: peripheral blood mononuclear cells (PBMCs), taken at new diagnosis, from a patient treated with antithyroid drugs. The V and J genes are TRBV18 and TRBJ2-3; 12 positions match TRBD1. This CDR3 reads CASSLTGTGGADTQYF. Written as DNA, the CDR3 is TGTGCCAGCTCACTAACCGGGACAGGGGGCGCAGATACGCAGTATTTT. The full variable domain, rest sourced from reference TRBV18 and TRBJ2-3, is NAGVMQNPRHLVRRRGQEARLRCSPMKGHSHVYWYRQLPEEGLKFMVYLQKENIIDESGMPKERFSAEFPKEGPSILRIQQVVRGDSAAYFCASSLTGTGGADTQYFGPGTRLTVL.